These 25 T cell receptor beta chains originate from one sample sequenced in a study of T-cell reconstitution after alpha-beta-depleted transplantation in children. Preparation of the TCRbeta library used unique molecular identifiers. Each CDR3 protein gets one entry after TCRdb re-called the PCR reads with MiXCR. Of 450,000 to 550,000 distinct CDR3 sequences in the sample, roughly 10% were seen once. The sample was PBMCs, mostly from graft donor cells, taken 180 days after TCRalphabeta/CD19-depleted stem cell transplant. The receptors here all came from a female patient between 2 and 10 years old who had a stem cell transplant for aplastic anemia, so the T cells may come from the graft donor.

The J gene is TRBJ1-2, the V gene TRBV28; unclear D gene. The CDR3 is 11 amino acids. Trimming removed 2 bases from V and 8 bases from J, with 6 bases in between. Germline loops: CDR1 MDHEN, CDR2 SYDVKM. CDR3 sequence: CASSLRYGYTF. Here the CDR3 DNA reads TGTGCCAGCAGTTTACGGTACGGCTACACCTTC.

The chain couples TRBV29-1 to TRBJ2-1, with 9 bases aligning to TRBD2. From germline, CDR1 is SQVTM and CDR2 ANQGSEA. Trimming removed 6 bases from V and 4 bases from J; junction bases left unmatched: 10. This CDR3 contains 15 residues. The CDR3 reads CSVPPGTSPYNEQFF. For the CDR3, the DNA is TGCAGCGTCCCTCCCGGGACTAGCCCTTACAATGAGCAGTTCTTC.

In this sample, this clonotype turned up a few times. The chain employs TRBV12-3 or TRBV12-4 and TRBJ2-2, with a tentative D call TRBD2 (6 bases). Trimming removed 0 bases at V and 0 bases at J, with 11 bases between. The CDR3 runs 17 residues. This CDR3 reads CASSLARLATNTGELFF. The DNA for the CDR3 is TGTGCCAGCAGTTTAGCGAGGCTAGCGACGAACACCGGGGAGCTGTTTTTT.

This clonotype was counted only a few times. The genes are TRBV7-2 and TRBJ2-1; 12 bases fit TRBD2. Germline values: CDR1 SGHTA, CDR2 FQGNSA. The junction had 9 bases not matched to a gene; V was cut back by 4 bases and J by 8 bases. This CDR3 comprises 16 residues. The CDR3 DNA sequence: TGTGCCAGCAGCTACACCGGGACTAGCGGGCCGTATGAGCAGTTCTTC. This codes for CASSYTGTSGPYEQFF.

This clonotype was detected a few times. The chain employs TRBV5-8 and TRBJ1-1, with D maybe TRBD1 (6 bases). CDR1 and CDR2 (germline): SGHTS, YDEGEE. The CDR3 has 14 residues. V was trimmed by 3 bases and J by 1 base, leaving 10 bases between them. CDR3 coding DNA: TGTGCCAGCAGCTCGGGACACACGAACACTGAAGCTTTCTTT. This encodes CASSSGHTNTEAFF.

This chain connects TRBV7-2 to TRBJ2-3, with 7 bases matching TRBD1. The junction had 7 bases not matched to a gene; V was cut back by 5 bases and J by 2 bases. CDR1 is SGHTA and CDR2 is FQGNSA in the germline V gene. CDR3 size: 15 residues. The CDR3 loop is CASSAGTAHTDTQYF. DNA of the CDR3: TGTGCCAGCAGCGCCGGGACAGCCCACACAGATACGCAGTATTTT.

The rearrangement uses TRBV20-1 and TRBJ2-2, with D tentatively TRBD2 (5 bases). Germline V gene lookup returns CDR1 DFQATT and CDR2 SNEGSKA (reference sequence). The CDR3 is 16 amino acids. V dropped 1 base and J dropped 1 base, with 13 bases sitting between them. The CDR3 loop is CSARALTAGNTGELFF. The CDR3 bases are TGCAGTGCTAGAGCACTAACGGCGGGGAACACCGGGGAGCTGTTTTTT.

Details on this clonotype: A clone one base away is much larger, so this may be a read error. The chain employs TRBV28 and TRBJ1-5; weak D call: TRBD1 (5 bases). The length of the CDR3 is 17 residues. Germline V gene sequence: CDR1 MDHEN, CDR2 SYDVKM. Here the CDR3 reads CATSLNGGSTQNQPQHF. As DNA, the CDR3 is TGTGCCACCAGTTTAAATGGGGGGTCGACCCAAAATCAGCCCCAGCATTTT.

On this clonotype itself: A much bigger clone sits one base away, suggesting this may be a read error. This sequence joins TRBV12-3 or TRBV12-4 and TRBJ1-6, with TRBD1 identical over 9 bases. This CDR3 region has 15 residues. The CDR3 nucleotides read TGTGCCAGCACTTTAGTACAGGGGGCGGATTCACCCCTCCACTTT. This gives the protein CASTLVQGADSPLHF.

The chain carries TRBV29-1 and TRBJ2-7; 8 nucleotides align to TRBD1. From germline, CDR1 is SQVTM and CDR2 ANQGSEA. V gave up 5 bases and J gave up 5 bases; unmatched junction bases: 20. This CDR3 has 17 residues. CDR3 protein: CSVYPWTGPLLRDEQYV. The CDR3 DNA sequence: TGCAGCGTTTACCCGTGGACAGGGCCCCTTCTAAGGGACGAGCAGTACGTC.

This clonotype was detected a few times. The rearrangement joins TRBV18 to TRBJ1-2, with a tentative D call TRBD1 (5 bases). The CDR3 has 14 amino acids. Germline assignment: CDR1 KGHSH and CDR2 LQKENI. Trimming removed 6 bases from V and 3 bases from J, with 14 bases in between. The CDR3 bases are TGTGCCAGCTCCCCAGGGTATCCTGACTATGGCTACACCTTC. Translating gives CASSPGYPDYGYTF.

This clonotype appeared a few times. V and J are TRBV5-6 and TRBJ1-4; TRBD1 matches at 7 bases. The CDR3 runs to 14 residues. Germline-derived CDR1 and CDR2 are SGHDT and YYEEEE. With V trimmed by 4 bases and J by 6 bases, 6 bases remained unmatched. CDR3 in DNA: TGTGCCAGCAGCCGGACAGGTTCGGATGAAAAACTGTTTTTT. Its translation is CASSRTGSDEKLFF.

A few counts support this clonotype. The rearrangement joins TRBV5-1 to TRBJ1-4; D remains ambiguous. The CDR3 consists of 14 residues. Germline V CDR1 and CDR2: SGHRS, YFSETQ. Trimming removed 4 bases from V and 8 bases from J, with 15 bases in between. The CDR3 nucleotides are TGCGCCAGCAGCAGTACGGCCACCGGGGAAAAACTGTTTTTT. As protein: CASSSTATGEKLFF.

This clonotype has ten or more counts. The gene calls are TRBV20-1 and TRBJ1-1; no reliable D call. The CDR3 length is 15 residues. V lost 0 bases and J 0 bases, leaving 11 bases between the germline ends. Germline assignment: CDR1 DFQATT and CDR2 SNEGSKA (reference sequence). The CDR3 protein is CSARELQLLNTEAFF. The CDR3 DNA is TGCAGTGCTAGAGAACTACAGCTGCTGAACACTGAAGCTTTCTTT.

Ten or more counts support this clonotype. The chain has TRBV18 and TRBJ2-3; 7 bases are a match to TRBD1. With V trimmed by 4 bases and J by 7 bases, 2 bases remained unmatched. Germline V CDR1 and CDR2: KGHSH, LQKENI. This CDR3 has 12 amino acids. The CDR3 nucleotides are TGTGCCAGCTCACTACAGGGGTATACGCAGTATTTT. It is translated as CASSLQGYTQYF.

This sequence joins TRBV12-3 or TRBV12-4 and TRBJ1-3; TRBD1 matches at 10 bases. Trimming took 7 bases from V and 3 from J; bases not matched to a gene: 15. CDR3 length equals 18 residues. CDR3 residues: CASTLGTGAGMGGNTIYF. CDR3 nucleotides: TGTGCCAGCACCCTCGGGACAGGGGCTGGTATGGGTGGAAACACCATATATTTT.

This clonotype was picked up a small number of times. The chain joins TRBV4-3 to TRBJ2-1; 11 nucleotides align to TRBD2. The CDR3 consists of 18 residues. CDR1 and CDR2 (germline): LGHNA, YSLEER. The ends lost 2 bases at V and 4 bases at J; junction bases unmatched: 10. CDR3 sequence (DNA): TGCGCCAGCAGCCAAAGGGGACAGAGACTAGCGGGGTACAATGAGCAGTTCTTC. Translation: CASSQRGQRLAGYNEQFF.

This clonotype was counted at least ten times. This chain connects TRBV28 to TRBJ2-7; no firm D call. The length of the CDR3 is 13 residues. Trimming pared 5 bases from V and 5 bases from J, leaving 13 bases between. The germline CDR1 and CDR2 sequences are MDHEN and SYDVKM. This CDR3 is CASSHSGGDEQYF. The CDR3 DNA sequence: TGTGCCAGCAGTCACTCAGGTGGCGACGAGCAGTACTTC.

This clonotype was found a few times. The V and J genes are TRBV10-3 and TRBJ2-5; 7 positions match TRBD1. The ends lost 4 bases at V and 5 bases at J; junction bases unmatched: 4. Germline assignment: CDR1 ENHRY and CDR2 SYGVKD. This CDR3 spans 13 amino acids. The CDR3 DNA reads TGTGCCATCAGTGGACAGGGTTGGGAGACCCAGTACTTC. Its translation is CAISGQGWETQYF.

In nucleotides, the CDR3 is TGCAGCGTTGAAGACTCAGGGGGTAATCAGCCCCAGCATTTT. Translated: CSVEDSGGNQPQHF. The chain recombines TRBV29-1 with TRBJ1-5; TRBD1 matches at 7 bases. Trimming at V came to 0 bases and at J to 4 bases, leaving 3 bases not matched to a gene. Germline V gene data show CDR1 as SQVTM and CDR2 as ANQGSEA. The CDR3 sequence is 14 residues long.

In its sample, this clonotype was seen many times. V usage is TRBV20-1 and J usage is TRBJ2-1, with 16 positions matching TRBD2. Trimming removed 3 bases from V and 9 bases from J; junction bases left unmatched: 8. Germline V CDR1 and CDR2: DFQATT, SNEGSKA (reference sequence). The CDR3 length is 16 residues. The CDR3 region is CSAREGLAGGTAEQFF. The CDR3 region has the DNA TGCAGTGCTAGGGAGGGACTAGCGGGAGGGACGGCTGAGCAGTTCTTC.

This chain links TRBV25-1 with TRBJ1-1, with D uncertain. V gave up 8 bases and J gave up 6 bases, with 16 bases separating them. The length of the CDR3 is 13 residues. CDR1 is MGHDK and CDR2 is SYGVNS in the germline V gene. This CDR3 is CASGLGILSEAFF. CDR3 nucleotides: TGTGCCAGCGGCCTCGGGATCCTGTCTGAAGCTTTCTTT.

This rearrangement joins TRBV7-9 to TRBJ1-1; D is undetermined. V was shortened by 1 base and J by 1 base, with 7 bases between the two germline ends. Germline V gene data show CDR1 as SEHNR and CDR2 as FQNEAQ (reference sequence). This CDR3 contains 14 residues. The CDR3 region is CASSLGAQNTEAFF. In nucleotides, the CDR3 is TGTGCCAGCAGCTTAGGTGCACAGAACACTGAAGCTTTCTTT.

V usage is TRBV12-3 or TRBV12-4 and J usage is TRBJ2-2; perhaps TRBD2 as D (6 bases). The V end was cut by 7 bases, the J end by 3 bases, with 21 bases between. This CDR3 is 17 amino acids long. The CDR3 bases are TGTGCCAGCACCCAGAGGAGGAGGGTTGGGGACACCGGGGAGCTGTTTTTT. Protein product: CASTQRRRVGDTGELFF.

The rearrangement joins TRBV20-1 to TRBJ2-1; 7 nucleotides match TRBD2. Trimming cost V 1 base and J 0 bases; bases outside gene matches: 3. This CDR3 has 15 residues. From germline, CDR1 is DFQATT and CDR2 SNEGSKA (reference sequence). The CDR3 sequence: CSARAGGSSYNEQFF. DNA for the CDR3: TGCAGTGCTAGAGCTGGCGGGAGCTCCTACAATGAGCAGTTCTTC.